The T cell receptor (beta chain) under discussion was sequenced for a study of blood T cell repertoires in COVID-19. Study at large: COVID-19 samples from acute and convalescent phases originated in the United States, Italy and Spain. Nucleic acid was either cDNA or gDNA, and it came from T cells, B-cell-depleted T cells, or PBMCs.

How the authors handled the data: Reference gene primer amplification gave nucleated cell count estimates. The table came from immunoSEQ multiplex PCR; TCRdb's copy has only in-frame clones and leaves some out. The DNA gave D and trimming, while V, J and clone size come from that table. The sample carries some 85,000 clones, around 89% recorded once. Germline lookup yields CDR1 LNHNV and CDR2 YYDKDF (reference sequence). V shed 0 bases, J shed 5 bases, and the junction held 8 bases outside the gene matches. The length of the CDR3 is 17 residues. This clone has just one count. The rearrangement joins TRBV15 to TRBJ2-1, with TRBD1 matching over 9 bases. The sequencing input was peripheral blood. The receptor was derived from a man aged 45-65 years with acute or convalescent COVID-19. The DNA of the CDR3 is TGTGCCACCAGCAGAGATCTTGGGACAGGGATCGACAATGAGCAGTTCTTC. Its translation: CATSRDLGTGIDNEQFF.